This T cell receptor beta chain was captured by sequencing in a study of T-cell memory formation after mild COVID-19. The overall study: TCR clusters showed largely donor specificity.

Study-wide results and limits: CD4+ clones that contracted lay mainly in CM and EM; CD8+ ones lay in EMRA. Some clones that responded were present in memory (sampled pre-infection), which suggests cross-reactive memory joined.

Trimming stripped 3 bases from V and 1 base from J, with 11 bases between. From germline, CDR1 is MGHRA and CDR2 YSYEKL. CDR3 length: 15 amino acids. Sample barcodes and UMIs were carried by the TCR alpha and TCR beta cDNA libraries that 5'RACE generated with constant-segment primers. TCRdb reprocessed the 5' RACE reads with MiXCR, giving one entry per CDR3 protein. Counted here are more than 75,000 distinct CDR3 sequences, around 27% occurring once; the ten biggest clones make up about 40%. Concerning this clonotype: Its antigen is undetermined.

The clonotype originates from a man younger than 30 who had mild COVID-19 (a few samples of this study predate the infection). Cell type and time point are not known. Sequenced sample: PBMCs or a T cell subset sorted from them (not recorded which). The gene calls are TRBV4-1 and TRBJ2-3; D is unclear. The CDR3 nucleotides read TGCGCCAGCAGCCATCCGGCTCTACGCACAGATACGCAGTATTTT. This sequence encodes CASSHPALRTDTQYF.